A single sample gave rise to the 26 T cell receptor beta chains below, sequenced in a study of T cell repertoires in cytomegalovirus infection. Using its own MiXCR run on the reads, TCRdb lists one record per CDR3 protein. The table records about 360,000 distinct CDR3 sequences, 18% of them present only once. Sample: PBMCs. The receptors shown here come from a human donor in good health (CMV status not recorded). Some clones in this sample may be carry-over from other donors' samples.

CDR3 nucleotide sequence: TGTGCCAGTAGTACTAGGGAATCACCCCTCCACTTT. Protein: CASSTRESPLHF. V gene TRBV19 combines with J gene TRBJ1-6, with D unclear. V shed 4 bases and J shed 10 bases, with 8 bases lying between them. The CDR3 has 12 amino acids. The germline V gene encodes CDR1 LNHDA and CDR2 SQIVND (reference sequence).

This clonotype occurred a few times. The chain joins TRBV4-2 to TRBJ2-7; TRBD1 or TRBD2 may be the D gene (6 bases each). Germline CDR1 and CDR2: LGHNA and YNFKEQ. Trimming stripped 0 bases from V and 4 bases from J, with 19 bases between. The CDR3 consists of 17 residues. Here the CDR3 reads CASSQDLARGGLYEQYF. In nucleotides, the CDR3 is TGTGCCAGCAGCCAAGATCTAGCCAGGGGAGGATTGTACGAGCAGTACTTC.

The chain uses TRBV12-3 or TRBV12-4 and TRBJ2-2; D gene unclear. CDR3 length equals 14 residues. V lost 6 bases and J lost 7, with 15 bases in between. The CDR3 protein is CASSRPRLGGELFF. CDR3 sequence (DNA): TGTGCCAGCAGCCGACCCCGCCTGGGCGGGGAGCTGTTTTTT.

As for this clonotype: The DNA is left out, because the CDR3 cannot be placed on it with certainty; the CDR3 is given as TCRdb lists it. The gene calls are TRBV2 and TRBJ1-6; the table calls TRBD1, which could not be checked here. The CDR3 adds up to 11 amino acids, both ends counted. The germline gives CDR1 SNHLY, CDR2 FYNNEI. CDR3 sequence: CASILDRALHF.

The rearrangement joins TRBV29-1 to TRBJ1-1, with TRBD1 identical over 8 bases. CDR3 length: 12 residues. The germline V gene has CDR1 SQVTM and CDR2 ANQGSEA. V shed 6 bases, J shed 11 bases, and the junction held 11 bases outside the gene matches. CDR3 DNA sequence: TGCAGCGTAGGGACAGGCGGGTTAGACGCTTTCTTT. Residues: CSVGTGGLDAFF.

CDR3 in DNA: TGCAGTGCTTACCCGAGAACGAGGGGGTACTCCTACGAGCAGTACTTC. Protein product: CSAYPRTRGYSYEQYF. V is TRBV20-1 and J is TRBJ2-7; D might be TRBD1 (6 bases). V was trimmed by 5 bases and J by 0 bases, leaving 20 bases between them. The CDR3 is 16 amino acids. CDR1 and CDR2 from the germline V gene are DFQATT and SNEGSKA (reference sequence).

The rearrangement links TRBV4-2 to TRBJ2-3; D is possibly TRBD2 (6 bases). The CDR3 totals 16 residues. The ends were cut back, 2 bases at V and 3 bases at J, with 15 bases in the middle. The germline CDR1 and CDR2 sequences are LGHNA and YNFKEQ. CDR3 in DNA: TGTGCCAGCAGCCAATTAACGGCGGGGCTTACAGATACGCAGTATTTT. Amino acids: CASSQLTAGLTDTQYF.

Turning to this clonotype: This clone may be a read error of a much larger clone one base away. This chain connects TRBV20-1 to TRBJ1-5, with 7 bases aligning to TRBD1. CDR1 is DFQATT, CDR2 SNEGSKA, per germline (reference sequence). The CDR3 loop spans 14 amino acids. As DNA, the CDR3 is TGCAATGCTAGAGATCGACAGGGAGGGAATCCCCAGCATTTT. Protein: CNARDRQGGNPQHF.

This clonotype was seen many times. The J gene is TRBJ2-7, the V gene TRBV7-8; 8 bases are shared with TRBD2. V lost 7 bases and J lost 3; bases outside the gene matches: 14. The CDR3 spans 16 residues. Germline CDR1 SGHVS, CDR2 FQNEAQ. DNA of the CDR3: TGTGCCAGCACCCCGTTCGGGAGGGGACAAAACTACGAGCAGTACTTC. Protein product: CASTPFGRGQNYEQYF.

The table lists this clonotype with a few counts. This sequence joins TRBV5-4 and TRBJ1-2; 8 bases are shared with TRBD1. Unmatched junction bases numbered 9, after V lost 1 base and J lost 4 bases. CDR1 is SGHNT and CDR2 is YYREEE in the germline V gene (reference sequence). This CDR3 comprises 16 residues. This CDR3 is CASSLNGQGLGYGYTF. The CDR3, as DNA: TGTGCCAGCAGCTTGAATGGACAGGGCTTGGGCTATGGCTACACCTTC.

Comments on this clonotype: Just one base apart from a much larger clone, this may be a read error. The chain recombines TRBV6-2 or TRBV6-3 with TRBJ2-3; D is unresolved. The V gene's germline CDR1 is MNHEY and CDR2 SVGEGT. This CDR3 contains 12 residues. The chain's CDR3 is CASTTSEETRYF. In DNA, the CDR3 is TGTGCCAGCACGACTTCCGAGGAAACGCGGTATTTT.

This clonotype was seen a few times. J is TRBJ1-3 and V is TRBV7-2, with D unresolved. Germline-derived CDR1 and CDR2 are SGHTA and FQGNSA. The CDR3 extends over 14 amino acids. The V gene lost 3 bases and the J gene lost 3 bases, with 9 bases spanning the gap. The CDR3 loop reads CASSFVTFGNTIYF. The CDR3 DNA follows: TGTGCCAGCAGCTTTGTCACGTTTGGAAACACCATATATTTT.

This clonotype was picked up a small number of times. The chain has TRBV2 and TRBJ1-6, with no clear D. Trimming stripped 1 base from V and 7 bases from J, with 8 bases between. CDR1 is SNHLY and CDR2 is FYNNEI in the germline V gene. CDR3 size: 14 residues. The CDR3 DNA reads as TGTGCCAGCAGTGAAGGGCGTCTGAATTCACCCCTCCACTTT. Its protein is CASSEGRLNSPLHF. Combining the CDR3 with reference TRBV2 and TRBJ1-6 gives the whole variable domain EPEVTQTPSHQVTQMGQEVILRCVPISNHLYFYWYRQILGQKVEFLVSFYNNEISEKSEIFDDQFSVERPDGSNFTLKIRSTKLEDSAMYFCASSEGRLNSPLHFGNGTRLTVT.

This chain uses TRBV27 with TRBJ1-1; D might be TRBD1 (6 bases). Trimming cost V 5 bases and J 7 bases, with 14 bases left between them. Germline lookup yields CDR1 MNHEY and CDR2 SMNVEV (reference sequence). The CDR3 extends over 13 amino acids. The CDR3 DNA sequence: TGTGCCAGCAGTCCGGGACACCAAGTTGAAGCTTTCTTT. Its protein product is CASSPGHQVEAFF.

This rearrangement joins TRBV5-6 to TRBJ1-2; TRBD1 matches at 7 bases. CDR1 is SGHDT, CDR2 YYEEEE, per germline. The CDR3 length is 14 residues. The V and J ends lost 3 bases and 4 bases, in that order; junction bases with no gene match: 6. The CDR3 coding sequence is TGTGCCAGCAGCTCCCCGACAGGGCCCTATGGCTACACCTTC. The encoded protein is CASSSPTGPYGYTF.

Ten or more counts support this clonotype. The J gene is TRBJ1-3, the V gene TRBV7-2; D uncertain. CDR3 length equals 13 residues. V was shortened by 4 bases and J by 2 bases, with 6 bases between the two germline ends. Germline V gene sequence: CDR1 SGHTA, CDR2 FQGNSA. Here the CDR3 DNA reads TGTGCCAGCAGCTGGGGAACTGGAAACACCATATATTTT. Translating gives CASSWGTGNTIYF.

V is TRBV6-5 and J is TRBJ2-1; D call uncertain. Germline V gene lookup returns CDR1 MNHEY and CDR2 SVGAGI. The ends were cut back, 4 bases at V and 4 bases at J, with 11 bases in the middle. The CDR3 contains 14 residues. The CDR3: CASSSQSMYNEQFF. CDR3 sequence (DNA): TGTGCCAGCAGTTCCCAAAGCATGTACAATGAGCAGTTCTTC.

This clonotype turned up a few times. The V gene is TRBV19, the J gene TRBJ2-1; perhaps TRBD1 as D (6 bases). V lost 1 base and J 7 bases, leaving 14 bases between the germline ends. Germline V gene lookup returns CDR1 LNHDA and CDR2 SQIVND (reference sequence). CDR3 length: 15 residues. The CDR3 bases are TGTGCCAGTAGTATAGGGTGGGACACACTAAATGAGCAGTTCTTC. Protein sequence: CASSIGWDTLNEQFF.

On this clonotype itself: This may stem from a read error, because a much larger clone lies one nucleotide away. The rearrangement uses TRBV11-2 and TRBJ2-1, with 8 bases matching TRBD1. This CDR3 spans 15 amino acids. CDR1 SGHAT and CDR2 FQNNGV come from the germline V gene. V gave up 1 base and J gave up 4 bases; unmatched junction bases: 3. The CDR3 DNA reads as TGTGCCAGCAGCTTAGCCCAGGGGGCGTACAATGAGCAGTTCTTC. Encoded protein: CASSLAQGAYNEQFF.

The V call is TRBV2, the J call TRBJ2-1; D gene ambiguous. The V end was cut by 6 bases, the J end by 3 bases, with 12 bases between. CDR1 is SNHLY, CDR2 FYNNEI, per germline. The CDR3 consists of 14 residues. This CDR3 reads CASRLMDGYNEQFF. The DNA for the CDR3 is TGTGCCAGCAGGCTGATGGACGGCTACAATGAGCAGTTCTTC.

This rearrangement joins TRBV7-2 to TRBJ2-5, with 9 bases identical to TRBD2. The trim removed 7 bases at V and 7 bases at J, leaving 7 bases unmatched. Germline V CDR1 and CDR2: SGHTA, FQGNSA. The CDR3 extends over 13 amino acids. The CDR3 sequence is CASKPSGAGTQYF. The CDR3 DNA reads TGTGCCAGCAAACCTAGCGGGGCAGGGACCCAGTACTTC.

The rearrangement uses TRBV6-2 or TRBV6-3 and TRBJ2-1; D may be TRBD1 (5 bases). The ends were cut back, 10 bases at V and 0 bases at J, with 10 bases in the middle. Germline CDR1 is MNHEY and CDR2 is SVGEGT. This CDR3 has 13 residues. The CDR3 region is CATQGYSYNEQFF. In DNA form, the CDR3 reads TGTGCCACCCAGGGATACTCCTACAATGAGCAGTTCTTC.

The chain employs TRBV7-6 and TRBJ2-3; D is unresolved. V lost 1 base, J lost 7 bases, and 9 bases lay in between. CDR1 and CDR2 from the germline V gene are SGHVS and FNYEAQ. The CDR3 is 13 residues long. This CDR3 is CASSLESRNTQYF. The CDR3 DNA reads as TGTGCCAGCAGCTTAGAATCGAGGAATACGCAGTATTTT.

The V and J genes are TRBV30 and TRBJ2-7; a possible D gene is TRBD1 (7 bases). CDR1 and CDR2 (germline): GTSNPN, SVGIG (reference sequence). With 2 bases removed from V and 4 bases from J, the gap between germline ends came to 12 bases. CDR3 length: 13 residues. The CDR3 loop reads CAWSLQGGYEQYF. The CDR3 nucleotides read TGTGCCTGGAGTCTCCAGGGGGGATACGAGCAGTACTTC.

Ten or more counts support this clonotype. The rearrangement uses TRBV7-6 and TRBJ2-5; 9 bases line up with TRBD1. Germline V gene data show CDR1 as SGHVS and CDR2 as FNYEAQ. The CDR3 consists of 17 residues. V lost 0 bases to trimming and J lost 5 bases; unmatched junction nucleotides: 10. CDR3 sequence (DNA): TGTGCCAGCAGCTTAGCGCGAAGTGACAGGGGGGGGGAGACCCAGTACTTC. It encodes CASSLARSDRGGETQYF.

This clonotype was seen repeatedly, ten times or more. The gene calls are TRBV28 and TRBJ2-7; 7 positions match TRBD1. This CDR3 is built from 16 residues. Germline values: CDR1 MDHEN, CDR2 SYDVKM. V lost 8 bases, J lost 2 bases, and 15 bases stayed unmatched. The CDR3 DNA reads TGTGCCAGCCTTACCAGACCGGGACAGCTAACCTACGAGCAGTACTTC. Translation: CASLTRPGQLTYEQYF.